One TCR beta chain is described in this entry. The source of the sample is a study of blood T cell repertoires in COVID-19. For the study at large: Spain, Italy and the United States supplied samples that represented acute and convalescent COVID-19. PBMCs, B-cell-depleted T cells, or T cells were the source of the cDNA or gDNA that made up the material.

Germline V gene lookup returns CDR1 SGHVS and CDR2 FQNEAQ. The CDR3 contains 13 residues. The V gene lost 4 bases and the J gene lost 6 bases, with 11 bases spanning the gap. Original handling: How many nucleated cells were present was estimated from reference gene primer amplification. Measured with immunoSEQ multiplex PCR; TCRdb has only the in-frame clones, and not every one. V, J and clone size are taken as reported in that table, and D and trimming were inferred from the DNA itself. The data show about 110,000 clones, approximately 91% seen once. Sequencing input: peripheral blood. V is TRBV7-8 and J is TRBJ2-3, with D maybe TRBD2 (7 bases). The origin of this receptor is a woman aged 70-85 years who had recovered from COVID-19. The CDR3 loop is CASSWAGADTQYF. The DNA of the CDR3 is TGTGCCAGCAGCTGGGCGGGGGCGGATACGCAGTATTTT. The full variable domain, completed using reference TRBV7-8 and TRBJ2-3, is GAGVSQSPRYKVAKRGQDVALRCDPISGHVSLFWYQQALGQGPEFLTYFQNEAQLDKSGLPSDRFFAERPEGSVSTLKIQRTQQEDSAVYLCASSWAGADTQYFGPGTRLTVL.